This entry is about one TCR beta chain. The data derive from a study of technical replicates of blood from a handful of donors. The CDR3 is 13 amino acids. Germline loops: CDR1 SGHTA, CDR2 FQGTGA. V was pared by 4 bases and J by 2 bases, with 9 bases between. Clones were sequenced by immunoSEQ multiplex PCR, and TCRdb holds only the in-frame ones, with some missing. The table records about 59,000 clones, around 95% of them present only once. The V gene is TRBV7-3, the J gene TRBJ2-7; TRBD1 might be the D (5 bases). This TCR was sampled from a human donor in good health. Some clones in this sample may be carry-over from other donors' samples. The sample comprised PBMCs. The CDR3 here is CASSSTETYEQYF. CDR3 DNA: TGTGCCAGCAGCTCGACAGAGACCTACGAGCAGTACTTC.